Below, 5 T cell receptor beta chains from the same sample are listed, as sequenced in a study of blood T cell repertoires in COVID-19. Sequencing used immunoSEQ multiplex PCR; TCRdb keeps in-frame clones, though not all of them. Seen here are about 97,000 clones, almost 80% observed once, and the top ten hold roughly a tenth. Sequencing input: peripheral blood. The receptors originated from a man aged 55-75 years with active or convalescent COVID-19.

The chain employs TRBV27 and TRBJ1-5; TRBD1 is a possible D gene (5 bases). With 5 bases removed from V and 4 bases from J, the gap between germline ends came to 12 bases. This CDR3 contains 14 residues. Looked up from germline, CDR1 is MNHEY and CDR2 is SMNVEV (reference sequence). The CDR3 reads CASSRRGGNQPQHF. Here the CDR3 DNA reads TGTGCCAGCAGTCGGAGGGGCGGGAATCAGCCCCAGCATTTT.

This chain joins TRBV21-1 and TRBJ2-1; the DNA was not compared with TRBD2, the D call given in the table. TRBV21-1 is classified as a pseudogene. This CDR3 has 18 amino acids. In DNA form, the CDR3 reads TGTGCCAGCAGCGCAGTACCCCTAGCGGGGGGTATATACAATGAGCAGTTCTTC. Its translation: CASSAVPLAGGIYNEQFF.

The chain employs TRBV5-1 and TRBJ1-1; D unresolved. With 0 bases removed from V and 1 base from J, the gap between germline ends came to 13 bases. The CDR3 length is 16 residues. Per germline, CDR1 SGHRS and CDR2 YFSETQ. CDR3 DNA sequence: TGCGCCAGCAGCTTGGTCGCAAGCCAAAGGAACACTGAAGCTTTCTTT. It specifies CASSLVASQRNTEAFF.

The rearrangement joins TRBV18 to TRBJ1-5; 8 positions agree with TRBD1. V lost 4 bases to trimming and J lost 5 bases; unmatched junction nucleotides: 1. Germline V gene lookup returns CDR1 KGHSH and CDR2 LQKENI. This CDR3 region has 13 residues. CDR3 in DNA: TGTGCCAGCTCACAGGACAGGGATCAGCCCCAGCATTTT. Its translation: CASSQDRDQPQHF.

The chain combines TRBV10-3 with TRBJ2-7, with TRBD2 identical over 14 bases. The length of the CDR3 is 16 residues. CDR1 is ENHRY, CDR2 SYGVKD, per germline. V was pared by 8 bases and J by 5 bases, with 11 bases of the junction left unmatched. The CDR3 DNA is TGTGCCATCTCCCCGGGACTAGCGGGGGCTTCCAACGAGCAGTACTTC. It specifies CAISPGLAGASNEQYF.